The source of this TCR beta chain is a study of T-cell reconstitution after alpha-beta-depleted transplantation in children. Study conclusions and caveats: Recipient T cells and thymic progenitors that survived were the source of the high TCRbeta diversity seen at day 60 in some patients. Approximately two months post-transplant, alpha-beta T cells reportedly originated from several hundred expanded graft clones. Newly produced T cells mostly provided counts and TCRbeta diversity after one year, as hyperexpanded clones declined.

Regarding this clonotype: Its antigen is not identified.

Trimming removed 6 bases at V and 2 bases at J, with 19 bases between. Germline CDR1 SNHLY, CDR2 FYNNEI. This CDR3 region has 16 residues. TCRbeta library preparation incorporated unique molecular identifiers. TCRdb independently ran MiXCR on the PCR reads; one entry per CDR3 protein. The sample lists about 440,000 distinct CDR3 sequences, over 40% occurring once. This chain links TRBV2 with TRBJ1-2; the D gene is possibly TRBD1 (5 bases). The sequencing used PBMCs, collected before TCRalphabeta/CD19-depleted stem cell transplant. This receptor was identified in a girl aged 2 to 9 with aplastic anemia, due to receive a stem cell transplant. This CDR3 is CASSPPGLRSNYGYTF. In DNA form, the CDR3 reads TGTGCCAGCAGCCCACCGGGACTAAGATCAAACTATGGCTACACCTTC.